This T cell receptor (beta chain) stems from a study of blood T cell repertoires in COVID-19. The CDR3 contains 16 residues. Trimming shortened V by 1 base and J by 0 bases, and 10 bases separated the two germline ends. Germline V lookup: CDR1 LGHDT, CDR2 YNNKEL (reference sequence). The repertoire was sequenced with immunoSEQ multiplex PCR; TCRdb's copy has only in-frame clones and lacks some. The table records about 310,000 clones, less than 85% of them present only once. The count of this clone is one. Specimen: PBMCs or T cells enriched from blood (not recorded which). The receptor was isolated from a woman in her twenties or thirties who had been exposed to COVID-19. The gene calls are TRBV3-1 (or the pseudogene TRBV3-2) and TRBJ1-3; D is uncertain. CDR3: CASSQGGRFSGNTIYF. The CDR3 DNA reads as TGTGCCAGCAGCCAAGGTGGCCGCTTCTCTGGAAACACCATATATTTT.